Included here is one T cell receptor beta chain sequence, with context. V lost 5 bases and J 8 bases, leaving 18 bases between the germline ends. This CDR3 has 15 amino acids. CDR1 and CDR2 from the germline V gene are SEHNR and FQNEAQ (reference sequence). The PCR used 60 Vbeta and 13 Jbeta primers. Using immunoSEQ multiplex PCR, the repertoire was profiled, and TCRdb retains in-frame clones only, with some absent. The sample includes just over 150,000 clones, approximately 86% seen only once; the top ten take 1.5% to 2%. These data originate in a study of cytomegalovirus exposure and HLA in healthy donors.

The chain recombines TRBV7-9 with TRBJ1-4; possible D gene TRBD1, 5 bases. The sequence came from a woman under 30 in good health and CMV-seronegative. Source material: PBMCs. CDR3 residues: CASSVWDSSGEKLFF. The CDR3 bases are TGTGCCAGCAGCGTTTGGGACTCCTCGGGGGAAAAACTGTTTTTT.